The 8 T cell receptor beta chains given below trace back to one sample, sequenced in a study of response to subunit inactivated influenza vaccine. Each CDR3 protein gets one entry after TCRdb re-called the RT-PCR reads with MiXCR. The repertoire holds roughly 710,000 distinct CDR3 sequences, roughly 15% seen once, with about 7.4% in the top ten. This sample comprised PBMCs from blood, obtained approximately 15 days before vaccination. These receptors were collected from a man aged 45 to 65 who received an inactivated influenza vaccine.

This sequence joins TRBV29-1 and TRBJ2-1; D not certain. V gave up 3 bases and J gave up 4 bases, with 13 bases separating them. CDR3 length: 14 amino acids. CDR1 is SQVTM and CDR2 is ANQGSEA in the germline V gene. The CDR3: CSVDFGLRYNEQFF. In DNA, the CDR3 is TGCAGCGTTGATTTCGGTTTGCGGTACAATGAGCAGTTCTTC.

The chain combines TRBV4-3 with TRBJ2-7, with 9 bases matching TRBD2. Per germline, CDR1 LGHNA and CDR2 YSLEER. The CDR3 runs 15 residues. Trimming took 0 bases from V and 7 from J; bases not matched to a gene: 7. The DNA of the CDR3 is TGCGCCAGCAGCCAAGAGCTAGCGGGAACGGGAGAGCAGTACTTC. Protein sequence: CASSQELAGTGEQYF.

The chain is built from TRBV5-4 and TRBJ2-1; a weak D match, TRBD2 (5 bases). V was trimmed by 4 bases and J by 6 bases, leaving 14 bases between them. Germline V gives CDR1 SGHNT, CDR2 YYREEE (reference sequence). The CDR3 length is 14 residues. The CDR3 region has the DNA TGTGCCAGCAGCCCAGGTGGGAGAGTCAATGAGCAGTTCTTC. Residues: CASSPGGRVNEQFF.

The CDR3 spells CSATWTGEDTQYF. The CDR3 DNA follows: TGCAGTGCTACCTGGACAGGGGAAGATACGCAGTATTTT. This chain links TRBV20-1 with TRBJ2-3; 9 positions match TRBD1. The CDR3 runs 13 residues. Looked up from germline, CDR1 is DFQATT and CDR2 is SNEGSKA (reference sequence). Trimming at V came to 4 bases and at J to 5 bases, leaving 4 bases not matched to a gene.

The gene calls are TRBV4-3 and TRBJ2-5; D is possibly TRBD1 or TRBD2 (5 bases each). This CDR3 is built from 15 residues. The V end was cut by 1 base, the J end by 5 bases, with 14 bases between. Germline CDR1 reads LGHNA; CDR2 reads YSLEER. The CDR3 DNA follows: TGCGCCAGCAGCCAAGGTCCGGGCAGGGAGGAGACCCAGTACTTC. Protein product: CASSQGPGREETQYF.

This chain links TRBV12-3 or TRBV12-4 with TRBJ2-3, with D perhaps being TRBD1 or TRBD2 (6 bases each). This CDR3 spans 15 amino acids. V was clipped by 6 bases and J by 1 base, with 14 bases between them. The CDR3 loop is CASSRGRTRTDTQYF. The CDR3 nucleotides read TGTGCCAGCAGCCGGGGGCGCACTCGCACAGATACGCAGTATTTT.

This clonotype showed up just a few times. CDR3 in amino acids: CASSLEQSSYEQYF. In nucleotides, the CDR3 is TGTGCCAGCAGCTTGGAGCAGAGCTCCTACGAGCAGTACTTC. The rearrangement links TRBV7-6 to TRBJ2-7; D unresolved. The CDR3 runs to 14 residues. Germline V CDR1 and CDR2: SGHVS, FNYEAQ. V was cut by 3 bases and J by 0 bases, with 9 bases left in between.

The genes are TRBV20-1 and TRBJ1-2, with D perhaps TRBD1 (5 bases). The CDR3 totals 14 residues. Germline-derived CDR1 and CDR2 are DFQATT and SNEGSKA (reference sequence). V dropped 0 bases and J dropped 4 bases, with 12 bases sitting between them. The CDR3 protein is CSARDARDGYGYTF. The DNA of the CDR3 is TGCAGTGCTAGAGATGCTCGGGACGGCTATGGCTACACCTTC.